One sample yielded the 10 T cell receptor beta chains listed below, sequenced in a study of Graves' ophthalmopathy and Graves' hyperthyroidism. The authors amplified TCR beta CDR3 regions, and they did so from RNA transcripts for repertoire sequencing. First-round RT-PCR used HTBI primers; second-round multiplex PCR followed. TCRdb processed the multiplex PCR reads anew with MiXCR; each CDR3 protein has one entry. The profile shows 200,000 to 300,000 distinct CDR3 sequences, around 50% of them singletons. Sequencing was done on a sample of peripheral blood. Receptors originate from an adult man with Graves' ophthalmopathy.

This clonotype has only a few counts. Here the CDR3 DNA reads TGCAGTGCTAGAGAGGGGACGTCGTATGACGAGCAGTACTTC. As protein: CSAREGTSYDEQYF. The chain combines TRBV20-1 with TRBJ2-7; possibly TRBD1 or TRBD2 for D (5 bases each). The CDR3 is 14 residues long. The germline V gene encodes CDR1 DFQATT and CDR2 SNEGSKA (reference sequence). V was pared by 0 bases and J by 5 bases, with 14 bases between.

This clonotype occurred a few times. The rearrangement joins TRBV29-1 to TRBJ1-2; weak D call: TRBD1 (5 bases). The V gene's germline CDR1 is SQVTM and CDR2 ANQGSEA. The CDR3 has 13 residues. Deletions cut 0 bases from V and 5 bases from J, with 10 bases between. The CDR3 region has the DNA TGCAGCGTTGAAGATCTACGGGGGTATGGCTACACCTTC. It translates to CSVEDLRGYGYTF.

This clonotype was detected only once. A read error may be the cause here, since a much bigger clone is one base away. The chain uses TRBV10-3 and TRBJ2-7; D not certain. The CDR3 consists of 15 residues. Germline loops: CDR1 ENHRY, CDR2 SYGVKD. V was trimmed by 4 bases and J by 6 bases, leaving 19 bases between them. The CDR3 loop reads CAISGSSRPPSEQYF. DNA of the CDR3: TGTGCCATCAGTGGGTCGTCACGTCCCCCGTCCGAGCAGTACTTC.

Written as DNA, the CDR3 is TGTGCCAGCAGCTCCCGAGACTCCTCCTTGAAGACCCAGTACTTC. This translates into CASSSRDSSLKTQYF. The chain couples TRBV7-8 to TRBJ2-5; no reliable D call. In germline, CDR1 is SGHVS, CDR2 FQNEAQ. V lost 4 bases, J lost 6 bases, and 18 bases lay in between. The CDR3 consists of 15 residues.

This clonotype was recorded many times. V and J are TRBV15 and TRBJ1-5, with no clear D. Germline assignment: CDR1 LNHNV and CDR2 YYDKDF (reference sequence). This CDR3 comprises 12 residues. Deletions cut 0 bases from V and 7 bases from J, with 4 bases between. CDR3 sequence reads: CATSRDRQPQHF. CDR3 coding DNA: TGTGCCACCAGCAGAGATCGACAGCCCCAGCATTTT.

This clonotype was seen a few times. This rearrangement joins TRBV15 to TRBJ2-5; perhaps TRBD2 as D (5 bases). V gave up 7 bases and J gave up 0 bases, with 15 bases separating them. CDR3 length: 15 amino acids. Germline CDR1 and CDR2: LNHNV and YYDKDF (reference sequence). The DNA for the CDR3 is TGTGCCACCACAACACCCCACGGGGACCAAGAGACCCAGTACTTC. Amino acids: CATTTPHGDQETQYF.

Concerning this clonotype: An end of the junction does not agree with germline; a read error may underlie this. The CDR3 nucleotides read TGTGCCAGCAGCTTAGTTTCGAACGCCGGGGAGCTGTTTTTT. This codes for CASSLVSNAGELFF. The chain uses TRBV7-2 and TRBJ2-2, with D unclear. This CDR3 has 14 amino acids. Germline V lookup: CDR1 SGHTA, CDR2 FQGNSA.

V gene TRBV7-9 combines with J gene TRBJ1-5, with 8 bases aligning to TRBD1. The CDR3 is 16 residues long. J was trimmed by 1 base and V by 0 bases; bases with no gene match: 2. CDR1 and CDR2 (germline): SEHNR, FQNEAQ (reference sequence). The CDR3 loop reads CASSLAQGASNQPQHF. CDR3 in DNA: TGTGCCAGCAGCTTAGCGCAGGGGGCAAGCAATCAGCCCCAGCATTTT.

This chain links TRBV6-5 with TRBJ1-4, with D hard to call. V was cut by 3 bases and J by 3 bases, with 11 bases left in between. Germline values: CDR1 MNHEY, CDR2 SVGAGI. The CDR3 sequence is 15 residues long. The CDR3 nucleotides are TGTGCCAGCAGTTATGATTCGGCGGCTAATGAAAAACTGTTTTTT. Its protein is CASSYDSAANEKLFF.

V and J are TRBV5-6 and TRBJ2-7; no clear D. Germline values: CDR1 SGHDT, CDR2 YYEEEE. V was pared by 0 bases and J by 6 bases, with 7 bases between. This CDR3 comprises 12 residues. The CDR3 loop is CASSLAWGEQYF. CDR3 DNA: TGTGCCAGCAGCTTGGCCTGGGGCGAGCAGTACTTC.